Sequencing of this T cell receptor (beta chain) was carried out in a study of cytomegalovirus exposure and HLA in healthy donors. Trimming took 5 bases from V and 7 from J, leaving 12 bases between them. Germline V gives CDR1 SEHNR, CDR2 FQNEAQ (reference sequence). This CDR3 has 14 amino acids. A note on this clone: Its specificity is not known.

Study results and caveats: Listed as cytomegalovirus-associated were over 150 TCR beta chains.

PCR was performed using 60 Vbeta and 13 Jbeta primers. Libraries were prepared by immunoSEQ multiplex PCR; TCRdb keeps only in-frame clonotypes and omits some of them. The sample includes approximately 170,000 clones, 82% of them seen just once. This chain uses TRBV7-9 with TRBJ1-6; no firm D call. The sample consisted of PBMCs. The clonotype originates from a male donor in good health and CMV-seronegative. CDR3 region: CASSRAGDNSPLHF. DNA for the CDR3: TGTGCCAGCAGCAGGGCGGGTGACAATTCACCCCTCCACTTT.